This T cell receptor beta chain appears in the sequencing data of a study of shared clonotypes between healthy human individuals. TCRdb keeps only in-frame clones here, not all; method: immunoSEQ multiplex PCR. The repertoire holds over 1.5 million clones, with approximately 98% as singletons. Trimming took 7 bases from V and 0 from J; bases not matched to a gene: 2. Germline V gene sequence: CDR1 SGHRS, CDR2 YFSETQ. The CDR3 sequence is 13 residues long. The source of this sequence is a man between 25 and 39 years old in good health. The chain links TRBV5-1 to TRBJ2-3, with TRBD2 identical over 7 bases. Sequenced: naive CD4+ T cells sorted from blood. Subset of the sample: CD45RA+ positively selected. CDR3 nucleotide sequence: TGCGCCAGCGGGACTACTAGCACAGATACGCAGTATTTT. It specifies CASGTTSTDTQYF. The full variable domain, rest sourced from reference TRBV5-1 and TRBJ2-3, is KAGVTQTPRYLIKTRGQQVTLSCSPISGHRSVSWYQQTPGQGLQFLFEYFSETQRNKGNFPGRFSGRQFSNSRSEMNVSTLELGDSALYLCASGTTSTDTQYFGPGTRLTVL.